These T cell receptor beta chains were read from a single sample in a study of cytomegalovirus exposure and HLA in healthy donors. The table came from immunoSEQ multiplex PCR; TCRdb's copy has only in-frame clones and leaves some out. Seen here are around 64,000 clones, roughly 89% observed once, and the top ten hold approximately 1.9%. Sequencing was carried out using PBMCs. These receptors came from a woman in her twenties or thirties in good health and CMV-seronegative. Each CDR3 is given with its conserved first and last residue. Fields, in order: V gene, clone size, J gene, D gene, CDR3 DNA, CDR3 protein. The D gene is left open where the match is weak. A clone size is listed for some rows: how often the clone was seen (once, few, many), or a class if it is expanded.

>TRBV5-5|NA|TRBJ2-7|NA
TGTGCCAGCAGCTTAAGTATACGGCAGGGGTGGGACGAGCAGTACTTC
CASSLSIRQGWDEQYF
>TRBV2|NA|TRBJ1-5|NA
TGTGCCAGCAGTGAAGCCAGGGGTGCCCAGCCCCAGCATTTT
CASSEARGAQPQHF
>TRBV9|NA|TRBJ2-1|TRBD2
TGTGCCAGCAGCGTAGGGCTAGCGGGACGCAATGAGCAGTTCTTC
CASSVGLAGRNEQFF
>TRBV28|NA|TRBJ2-1|NA
TGTGCCAGCAGTCGGACGGGGAGCTCCTACAATGAGCAGTTCTTC
CASSRTGSSYNEQFF
>TRBV28|NA|TRBJ2-7|TRBD1
TGTGCCAGCAGTTTAAGGAGAGGGACAGGTGTCTACGAGCAGTACTTC
CASSLRRGTGVYEQYF
>TRBV15|NA|TRBJ2-3|TRBD1
TGTGCCACCAGCAGAGCTCGGACAGGGGGCACAGATACGCAGTATTTT
CATSRARTGGTDTQYF
>TRBV7-3|NA|TRBJ2-5|NA
TGTGCCAGCAGCTTAAGCCGGGAGGAGACCCAGTACTTC
CASSLSREETQYF
>TRBV7-9|NA|TRBJ2-2|TRBD1
TGTGCCAGCAGCCTGGGGACAGGGGACACCGGGGAGCTGTTTTTT
CASSLGTGDTGELFF
>TRBV29-1|NA|TRBJ2-3|TRBD2
TGCAGCGTTGGTGGGACTAGCGGCGGAGATACGCAGTATTTT
CSVGGTSGGDTQYF
>TRBV2|once|TRBJ2-7|TRBD1
TGTGCCAGCTTCCGGGACAGTGCCTACGAGCAGTACTTC
CASFRDSAYEQYF
>TRBV28|NA|TRBJ1-5|TRBD1
TGTGCCAGCAGTTTAGCCACGGGACAGGGCAATCAGCCCCAGCATTTT
CASSLATGQGNQPQHF
>TRBV9|NA|TRBJ2-7|NA
TGTGCCAGCAGCGTAGGGTCTAGCGCGACCTACGAGCAGTACTTC
CASSVGSSATYEQYF
>TRBV21-1|NA|TRBJ2-5|NA
TGTGCCAGCAGCAAAGAGACCCCGTTGGACAGTTGGGAGACCCAGTACTTC
CASSKETPLDSWETQYF
>TRBV2|NA|TRBJ2-1|NA
TGTGCCAGCAGTGGAGGCCCCAATGAGCAGTTCTTC
CASSGGPNEQFF
>TRBV7-2|once|TRBJ2-3|TRBD2
TGTGCCAGCAGCTCACCGACTAGCGGGATCACAGATACGCAGTATTTT
CASSSPTSGITDTQYF
>TRBV9|NA|TRBJ1-2|NA
TGTGCCAGCAGCGATGGAGAAAACTATGGCTACACCTTC
CASSDGENYGYTF
>TRBV6-5|NA|TRBJ1-1|NA
TGTGCCAGCAAAAGCTACCTTCACACTGAAGCTTTCTTT
CASKSYLHTEAFF
>TRBV5-1|NA|TRBJ1-2|TRBD1
TGCGCCAGCAGATGGACAGGGGATAACTATGGCTACACCTTC
CASRWTGDNYGYTF
>TRBV7-9|NA|TRBJ2-7|TRBD1
TGTGCCAGCAGCTTCTTATCGGGACAGGGTCGCGAGCAGTACTTC
CASSFLSGQGREQYF
>TRBV6-6|NA|TRBJ1-2|TRBD1
TGTGCCAGCGGGACAGGGGCTGGCTATGGCTACACCTTC
CASGTGAGYGYTF
>TRBV19|NA|TRBJ2-7|TRBD2
TGTGCCAGTAGTGTGGCTAGCGGGTCTTACGAGCAGTACTTC
CASSVASGSYEQYF
>TRBV19|medium-sized|TRBJ1-1|TRBD1
TGTGCCAGTAGTATACTAGGGGGCCTTGAAGCTTTCTTT
CASSILGGLEAFF
>TRBV9|NA|TRBJ1-3|NA
TGTGCCAGCAGCGCCGGTATGAGTACCATATATTTT
CASSAGMSTIYF
>TRBV4-1|NA|TRBJ2-6|NA
TGCGCCAGCAGCCAAGTGCACAGGTTCTCTGGGGCCAACGTCCTGACTTTC
CASSQVHRFSGANVLTF
>TRBV19|NA|TRBJ1-2|NA
TGTGCCAGTAGTACCGGGACTGCTAACTATGGCTACACCTTC
CASSTGTANYGYTF
>TRBV7-2|NA|TRBJ2-1|NA
TGTGCCAGCAGCTTACGTCCTACGGCGGGTGAGCAGTTCTTC
CASSLRPTAGEQFF
>TRBV27|NA|TRBJ2-5|TRBD2
TGTGCCAGCAGTCCCGGGACTAGCGGGCTCCCCGTCGGGGCCCAGTACTTC
CASSPGTSGLPVGAQYF
>TRBV5-1|NA|TRBJ1-2|NA
TGCGCCAGCAGCTTGGTTGGACAAGGGTTGGAAGGCTACACCTTC
CASSLVGQGLEGYTF
>TRBV6-1|NA|TRBJ2-3|NA
TGTGCCAGCAGTGAAGCGACGGCTAGGTCAGATACGCAGTATTTT
CASSEATARSDTQYF
>TRBV19|NA|TRBJ1-5|NA
TGTGCCAGTAGTTTGCAGGGTGGGCAGCCCCAGCATTTT
CASSLQGGQPQHF
>TRBV7-9|NA|TRBJ1-3|NA
TGTGCCAGCAGCTTTAACAGGGCTTCCTCTGGAAACACCATATATTTT
CASSFNRASSGNTIYF
>TRBV5-1|NA|TRBJ2-7|NA
TGCGCCAGCAGCCCGCTGCCCCGGGCGGGGGAGCAGTACTTC
CASSPLPRAGEQYF
>TRBV4-2|NA|TRBJ2-4|TRBD2
TGTGCCAGCAGCCCGAGACTAGCGGGAAACAAAAACATTCAGTACTTC
CASSPRLAGNKNIQYF